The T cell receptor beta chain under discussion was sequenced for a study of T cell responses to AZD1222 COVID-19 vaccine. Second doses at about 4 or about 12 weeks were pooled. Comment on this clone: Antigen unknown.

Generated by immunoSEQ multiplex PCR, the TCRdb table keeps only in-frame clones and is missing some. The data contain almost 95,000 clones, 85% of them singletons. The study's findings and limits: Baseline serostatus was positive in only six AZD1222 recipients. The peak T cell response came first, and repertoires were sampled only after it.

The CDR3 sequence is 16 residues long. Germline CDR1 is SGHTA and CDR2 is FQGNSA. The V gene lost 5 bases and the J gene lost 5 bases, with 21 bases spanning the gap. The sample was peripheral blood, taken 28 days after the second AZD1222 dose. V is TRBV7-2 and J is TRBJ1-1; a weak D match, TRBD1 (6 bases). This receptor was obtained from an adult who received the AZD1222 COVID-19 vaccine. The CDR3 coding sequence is TGTGCCAGCAGCCTAGACGGGACAACCAGAGGAACTGAAGCTTTCTTT. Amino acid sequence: CASSLDGTTRGTEAFF.